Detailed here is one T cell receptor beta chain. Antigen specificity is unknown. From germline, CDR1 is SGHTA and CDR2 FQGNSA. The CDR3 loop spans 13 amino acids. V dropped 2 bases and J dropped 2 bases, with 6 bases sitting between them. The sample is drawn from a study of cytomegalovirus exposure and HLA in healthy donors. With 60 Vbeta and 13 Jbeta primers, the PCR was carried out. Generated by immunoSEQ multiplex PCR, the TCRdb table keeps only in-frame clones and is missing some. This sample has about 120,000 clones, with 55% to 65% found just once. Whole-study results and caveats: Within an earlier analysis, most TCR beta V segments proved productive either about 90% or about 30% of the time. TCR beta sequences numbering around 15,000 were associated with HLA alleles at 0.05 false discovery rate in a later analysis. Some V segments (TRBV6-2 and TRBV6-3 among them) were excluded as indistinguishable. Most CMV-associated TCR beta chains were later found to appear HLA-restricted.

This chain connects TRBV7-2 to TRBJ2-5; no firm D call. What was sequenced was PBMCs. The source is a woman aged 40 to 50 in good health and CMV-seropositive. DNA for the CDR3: TGTGCCAGCAGCTTAACTCCTCAAGAGACCCAGTACTTC. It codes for CASSLTPQETQYF.